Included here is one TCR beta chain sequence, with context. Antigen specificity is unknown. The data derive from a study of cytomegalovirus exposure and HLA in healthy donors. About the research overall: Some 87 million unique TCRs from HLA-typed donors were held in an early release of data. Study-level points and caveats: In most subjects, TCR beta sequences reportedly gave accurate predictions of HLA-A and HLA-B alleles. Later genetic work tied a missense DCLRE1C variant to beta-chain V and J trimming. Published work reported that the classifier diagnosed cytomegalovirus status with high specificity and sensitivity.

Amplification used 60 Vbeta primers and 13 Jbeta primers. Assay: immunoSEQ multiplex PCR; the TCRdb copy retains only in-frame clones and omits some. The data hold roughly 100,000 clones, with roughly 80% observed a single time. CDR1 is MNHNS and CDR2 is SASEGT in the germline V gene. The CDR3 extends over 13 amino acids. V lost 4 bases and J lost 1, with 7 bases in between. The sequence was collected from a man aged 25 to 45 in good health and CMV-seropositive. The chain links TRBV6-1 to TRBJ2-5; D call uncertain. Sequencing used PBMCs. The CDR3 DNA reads TGTGCCAGCAGTGTCGGTGCCCAAGAGACCCAGTACTTC. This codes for CASSVGAQETQYF.